The source of this TCR beta chain is a study of shared clonotypes between healthy human individuals. Study-wide points: Sharing of clonotypes among donors was expected to vary with sequencing depth.

CD8 cells regarded as naive lacked CD45RO, were positively chosen for CCR7, and omitted terminally differentiated effector memory CD45RA+ cells. CDR1 and CDR2 from the germline V gene are SQVTM and ANQGSEA. V was clipped by 0 bases and J by 0 bases; unmatched bases: 4. This CDR3 is built from 15 residues. As concerns this clone: The antigen is not known.

200 ng DNA, approximately 30,000 T cell genomes, went into each sorted-subset replicate PCR. TCRdb's copy holds only in-frame clones and misses some; the assay was immunoSEQ multiplex PCR. Among 1.5 million to 2.5 million clones listed, about 95% were seen once. This receptor was identified in a man younger than 30 in good health. The V and J genes are TRBV29-1 and TRBJ2-7; 8 bases are a match to TRBD2. The sequencing sample was made of naive CD8+ T cells sorted from blood. CDR3 loop: CSVEDKSGSSYEQYF. The CDR3, as DNA: TGCAGCGTTGAAGATAAGAGCGGGAGCTCCTACGAGCAGTACTTC.